Listed below are T cell receptor beta chains from one sample, sequenced in a study of blood T cell repertoires in COVID-19. Some clones are missing from TCRdb's copy, which holds only in-frame ones; the method was immunoSEQ multiplex PCR. The sample consists of some 380,000 clones, roughly 77% of them appearing once. Input material: peripheral blood. The source is a human donor with acute or convalescent COVID-19. The donor label of this sample is uncertain. Each CDR3 is given with its conserved first and last residue. A D gene is named only where the DNA matches it firmly. Only some rows state a clone size, as once, few, many or a class for expanded clones.

j_call v_call d_call clone_size cdr3_nt cdr3_aa
TRBJ2-1 TRBV10-1 TRBD1 NA TGCGCCAGCAGTCAACCTCGGGACAGGGTTTCGGTCTACAATGAGCAGTTCTTC CASSQPRDRVSVYNEQFF
TRBJ1-1 TRBV28 NA NA TGTGCCAGCAGTCCTACACAGGGATGGACTGAAGCTTTCTTT CASSPTQGWTEAFF
TRBJ1-2 TRBV28 NA NA TGTGCCAGCAGTTTATACGGAGGACCCAATGGCTACACCTTC CASSLYGGPNGYTF
TRBJ1-1 TRBV30 TRBD1 NA TGTGCCTGGAGCCTTAAAGACAGGGGTGAAGCTTTCTTT CAWSLKDRGEAFF
TRBJ1-1 TRBV5-5 NA once TGTGCCAGCAGCTTGGAGCCACCAAACACTGAAGCTTTCTTT CASSLEPPNTEAFF
TRBJ1-6 TRBV30 NA NA TGTGCCTGGACGTCTAATAATTCACCCCTCCACTTT CAWTSNNSPLHF
TRBJ1-5 TRBV30 TRBD1 NA TGTGCCTTTCAGGGACAGGGGTTCCGTCAGCCCCAGCATTTT CAFQGQGFRQPQHF
TRBJ1-1 TRBV10-3 TRBD1 NA TGTGCCATCAGGACAGGGGGCAACACTGAAGCTTTCTTT CAIRTGGNTEAFF
TRBJ1-1 TRBV5-4 NA NA TGTGCCAGCAGCTTGAGACAGATGAACACTGAAGCTTTCTTT CASSLRQMNTEAFF
TRBJ2-3 TRBV28 NA NA TGTGCCAGTTCGTCCGTGTGGGGAGTGACAGATACGCAGTATTTT CASSSVWGVTDTQYF
TRBJ2-1 TRBV4-2 TRBD1 few TGTGCCAGCAGCCAAGAGACAGGGGGATTTTATGATGAGCAGTTCTTC CASSQETGGFYDEQFF
TRBJ1-6 TRBV19 TRBD1 NA TGTGCCAGTAGAGGACAGGGATCGAGGAATTCACCCCTCCACTTT CASRGQGSRNSPLHF
TRBJ2-3 TRBV7-2 NA NA TGTGCCAGCAGCTTATTAACGGGAGAAGGAGTCGGAGATACGCAGTATTTT CASSLLTGEGVGDTQYF
TRBJ2-7 TRBV18 TRBD1 NA TGTGCCAGCTCACGGGCGCAGGGGGACCTCTACGAGCAGTACTTC CASSRAQGDLYEQYF
TRBJ2-3 TRBV24-1 TRBD2 once TGTGCCACCAGTGATAAAGCGGGAGGGGGCACAGATACGCAGTATTTT CATSDKAGGGTDTQYF
TRBJ1-2 TRBV18 NA NA TGTGCCAGCTCACCGACTCAGAGCCGCCACTATGGCTACACCTTC CASSPTQSRHYGYTF
TRBJ2-3 TRBV7-9 TRBD2 NA TGTGCCAGCAGCGCCCTCGGGGCTAGCGGGGGGGATAACACAGATACGCAGTATTTT CASSALGASGGDNTDTQYF
TRBJ2-7 TRBV3-1/TRBV3-2 TRBD1 NA TGTGCCAGCAGCCCGTATCGAGGGGGCAACGAGCAGTACTTC CASSPYRGGNEQYF
TRBJ1-2 TRBV5-1 NA NA TGCGCCAGCAGCTTTGACAGAAGCTATGGCTACACCTTC CASSFDRSYGYTF
TRBJ1-1 TRBV18 NA NA TGTGCCAGCTCGCAGGGTTTGACGACTGAAGCTTTCTTT CASSQGLTTEAFF
TRBJ2-1 TRBV7-7 TRBD1 NA TGTGCCAGCAGCTTAACCGGGACAGGGGACAATGAGCAGTTCTTC CASSLTGTGDNEQFF
TRBJ1-6 TRBV5-6 NA NA TGTGCCAGCAGCTTCAGGGCGGAATCCTATAATTCACCCCTCCACTTT CASSFRAESYNSPLHF
TRBJ2-7 TRBV6-5 TRBD1 NA TGTGCCAGCATTCCCCGACAGGGGAGTATCGAGCAGTACTTC CASIPRQGSIEQYF
TRBJ2-1 TRBV5-6 NA once TGTGCCAGCAGGCTCACAATCTACAATGAGCAGTTCTTC CASRLTIYNEQFF
TRBJ1-1 TRBV11-2 TRBD1 NA TGTGCCAGCAGCTTACAACAGGGGGCTCACACTGAAGCTTTCTTT CASSLQQGAHTEAFF
TRBJ2-5 TRBV7-6 TRBD2 NA TGTGCCAGCAGCTTAGTTGTTAGCGGGGGGTCCCGCTCTCAAGAGACCCAGTACTTC CASSLVVSGGSRSQETQYF
TRBJ2-7 TRBV11-2 NA NA TGTGCCAGCAGCATAAGGCCAGCCTACCAACAGTACGTGGCTCTTGAGCAGTACTTC CASSIRPAYQQYVALEQYF
TRBJ2-2 TRBV27 TRBD2 NA TGTGCCAGCACTTCGGGACTAGCGGGAGTCGGGGAGCTGTTTTTT CASTSGLAGVGELFF
TRBJ1-3 TRBV7-9 NA NA TGTGCCTTCAGCAGGGTCTCTACTGGAAACACCATATATTTT CAFSRVSTGNTIYF
TRBJ1-1 TRBV15 NA NA TGTGCCACCAGCAGAGATGCAACGGCTGAAGCTTTCTTT CATSRDATAEAFF
TRBJ2-3 TRBV24-1 NA NA TGTGCCACCAGTGACATTGGCACAGATACGCAGTATTTT CATSDIGTDTQYF
TRBJ1-1 TRBV10-2 NA NA TGCGCCAGCAGTGAGTTAAATCCCACTGAAGCTTTCTTT CASSELNPTEAFF
TRBJ1-6 TRBV5-1 TRBD1 NA TGCGCCAGCAGCTTGGGGGACAGGGCTTCACCCCTCCACTTT CASSLGDRASPLHF
TRBJ1-1 TRBV2 NA NA TGTGCCAGCAGTGAGCGGGGCGTTAGCGCTGAAGCTTTCTTT CASSERGVSAEAFF
TRBJ1-5 TRBV25-1 TRBD1 NA TGTGCCAGCAGTGAAAAGGGACAGGGGGTAGGTCAGCCCCAGCATTTT CASSEKGQGVGQPQHF
TRBJ2-1 TRBV7-9 NA NA TGTGCCAGCAGCTTAGAACTCGGGGGTGAGCAGTTCTTC CASSLELGGEQFF
TRBJ2-7 TRBV2 TRBD2 NA TGTGCCAGCAGCTCTAGCGGGAGAAGTTACGAGCAGTACTTC CASSSSGRSYEQYF
TRBJ2-1 TRBV5-4 NA NA TGTGCCAGCAGCCGATATCTGGGACAAGGATCCTTTTGGGATGAGCAGTTCTTC CASSRYLGQGSFWDEQFF
TRBJ2-7 TRBV28 TRBD1 NA TGTGCCAGCATTACAGGGGGCGGCGGATCGAGATACGAGCAGTACTTC CASITGGGGSRYEQYF
TRBJ1-2 TRBV28 TRBD1 NA TGTGCCAGCAGTTTACGGGGCAGGGGGCGTAATATATTAGGTAAAGATGGCTACACCTTC CASSLRGRGRNILGKDGYTF
TRBJ1-3 TRBV11-2 NA few TGTGCCAGCAAGTTCCTAGGGAGGGGCGATGGAAACACCATATATTTT CASKFLGRGDGNTIYF
TRBJ1-2 TRBV14 TRBD1 NA TGTGCCAGCAGCCAAACAGTAGGGACAGGTGATGGCTACACCTTC CASSQTVGTGDGYTF
TRBJ1-2 TRBV3-1/TRBV3-2 NA NA TGTGCCAGCAGCCAAGACTTCGGTTCTAACTATGGCTACACCTTC CASSQDFGSNYGYTF
TRBJ2-5 TRBV3-1/TRBV3-2 TRBD2 NA TGTGCCAGCAGCCAAGATTTGGCGGGGGGTCAAGAGACCCAGTACTTC CASSQDLAGGQETQYF
TRBJ2-5 TRBV11-2 NA NA TGTGCCAGCAGCTTAGGGCGGAGTAGCCAGTACTTC CASSLGRSSQYF
TRBJ2-7 TRBV2 NA NA TGTGCCAGTCGGACCAGGAGCGGCCCGAAAGCGGGCGAGCAGTACTTC CASRTRSGPKAGEQYF
TRBJ2-2 TRBV19 TRBD1 NA TGTGCCAGTAGTAAAATGACAGGGACCGGGGAGCTGTTTTTT CASSKMTGTGELFF
TRBJ2-2 TRBV11-2 NA once TGTGCCAGCAGCTTGTTAAAGGCAGGGAACACCGGGGAGCTGTTTTTT CASSLLKAGNTGELFF
TRBJ1-6 TRBV15 NA NA TGTGCCACCACTAGTGGGGCAGGGTATAATTCACCCCTCCACTTT CATTSGAGYNSPLHF
TRBJ2-2 TRBV13 NA NA TGTGCCAGCAGAGCGCGGGGAGACGCCGGGGAGCTGTTTTTT CASRARGDAGELFF
TRBJ1-1 TRBV19 TRBD1 NA TGTGCCAGTATGAGACAGGGTTTGACTGAAGCTTTCTTT CASMRQGLTEAFF
TRBJ1-4 TRBV5-1 NA NA TGCGCCAGCAGCCGGGACGGGAGAAATGAAAAACTGTTTTTT CASSRDGRNEKLFF